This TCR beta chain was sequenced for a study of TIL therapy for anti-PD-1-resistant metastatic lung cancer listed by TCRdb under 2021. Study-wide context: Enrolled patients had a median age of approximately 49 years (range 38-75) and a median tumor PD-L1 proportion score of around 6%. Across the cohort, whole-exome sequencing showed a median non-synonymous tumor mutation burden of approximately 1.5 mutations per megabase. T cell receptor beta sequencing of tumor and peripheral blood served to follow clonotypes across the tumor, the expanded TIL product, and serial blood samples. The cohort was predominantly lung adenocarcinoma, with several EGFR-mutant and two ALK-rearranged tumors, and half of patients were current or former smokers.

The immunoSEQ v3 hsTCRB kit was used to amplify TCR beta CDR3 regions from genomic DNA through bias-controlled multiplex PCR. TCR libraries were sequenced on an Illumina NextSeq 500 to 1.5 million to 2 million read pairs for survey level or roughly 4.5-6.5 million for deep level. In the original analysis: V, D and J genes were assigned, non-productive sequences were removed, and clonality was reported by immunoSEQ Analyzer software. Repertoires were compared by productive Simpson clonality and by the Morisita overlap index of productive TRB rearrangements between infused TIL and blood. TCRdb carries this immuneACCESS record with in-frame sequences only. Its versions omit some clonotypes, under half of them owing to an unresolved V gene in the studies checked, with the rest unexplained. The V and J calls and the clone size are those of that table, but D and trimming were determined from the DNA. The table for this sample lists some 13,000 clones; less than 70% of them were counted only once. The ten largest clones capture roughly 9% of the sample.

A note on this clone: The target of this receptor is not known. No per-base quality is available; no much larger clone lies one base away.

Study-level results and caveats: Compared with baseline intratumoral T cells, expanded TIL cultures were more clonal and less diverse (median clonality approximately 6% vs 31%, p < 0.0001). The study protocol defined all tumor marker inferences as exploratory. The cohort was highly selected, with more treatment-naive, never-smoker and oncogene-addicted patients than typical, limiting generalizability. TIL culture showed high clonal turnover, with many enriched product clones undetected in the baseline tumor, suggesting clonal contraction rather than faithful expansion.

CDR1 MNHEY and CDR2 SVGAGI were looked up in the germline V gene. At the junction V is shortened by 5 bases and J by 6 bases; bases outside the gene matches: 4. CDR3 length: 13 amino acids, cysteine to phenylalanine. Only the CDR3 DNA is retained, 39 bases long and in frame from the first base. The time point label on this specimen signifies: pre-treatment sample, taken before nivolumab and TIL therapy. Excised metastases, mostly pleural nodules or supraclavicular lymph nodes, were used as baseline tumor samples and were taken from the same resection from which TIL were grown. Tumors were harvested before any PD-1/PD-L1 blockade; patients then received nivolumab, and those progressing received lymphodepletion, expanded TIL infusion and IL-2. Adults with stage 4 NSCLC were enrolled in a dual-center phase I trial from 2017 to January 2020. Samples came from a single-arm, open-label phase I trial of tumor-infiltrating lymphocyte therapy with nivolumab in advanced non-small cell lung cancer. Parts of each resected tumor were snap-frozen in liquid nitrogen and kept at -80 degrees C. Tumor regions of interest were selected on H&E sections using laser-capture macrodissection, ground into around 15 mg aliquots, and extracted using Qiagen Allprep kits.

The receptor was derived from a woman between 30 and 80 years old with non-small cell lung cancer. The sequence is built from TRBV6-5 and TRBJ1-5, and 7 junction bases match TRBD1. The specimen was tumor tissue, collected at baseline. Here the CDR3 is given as CASSTTGTQPQHF. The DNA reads TGTGCCAGCAGTACGACAGGGACTCAGCCCCAGCATTTT.